Listed below are T cell receptor beta chains from one sample, sequenced in a study of T cells after yellow fever vaccination. TCRdb independently ran MiXCR on the 5' RACE reads; one entry per CDR3 protein. Of approximately 69,000 distinct CDR3 sequences listed, 5% to 6.5% were seen once; the top ten hold around 2.1%. The source material was CD4+ T cells sorted from PBMCs, sampled roughly 14 days after the first yellow fever vaccination. These receptors all come from a man between 18 and 35 years old who received the YFV17D yellow fever vaccine. Each CDR3 is given with its conserved first and last residue.

v_gene: TRBV4-2; CDR3aa: CASSQVWTNTEAFF
v_gene: TRBV10-3; CDR3aa: CAIFGGPMNTEAFF
v_gene: TRBV6-1; CDR3aa: CASRETEGYGYTF
v_gene: TRBV6-5; CDR3aa: CASSYDWGTSYEQYF
v_gene: TRBV7-9; CDR3aa: CASSLRPRTGDLSSTDTQYF
v_gene: TRBV29-1; CDR3aa: CSVEDWGSEDSTGELFF
v_gene: TRBV5-6; CDR3aa: CASSLASAGANVLTF
v_gene: TRBV6-2/TRBV6-3; CDR3aa: CASSYPSADTQYF
v_gene: TRBV5-1; CDR3aa: CAAKGGTTDTQYF
v_gene: TRBV12-3/TRBV12-4; CDR3aa: CASGVAEHTEAFF
v_gene: TRBV6-5; CDR3aa: CASSLDSGVGLNTEAFF
v_gene: TRBV25-1; CDR3aa: CASSEVDDYGYTF
v_gene: TRBV7-2; CDR3aa: CASSLEGATDTQYF
v_gene: TRBV27; CDR3aa: CASSPRAHNEQFF
v_gene: TRBV7-8; CDR3aa: CASSLEVSTAEAFF
v_gene: TRBV24-1; CDR3aa: CATSDPSGRGLGNEQFF
v_gene: TRBV4-1; CDR3aa: CASSRNRGDSYNEQFF
v_gene: TRBV6-2/TRBV6-3; CDR3aa: CASSYQELETQYF
v_gene: TRBV28; CDR3aa: CASSSAGQGVPNEKLFF
v_gene: TRBV12-3/TRBV12-4; CDR3aa: CASSLTGTYGYTF
v_gene: TRBV12-3/TRBV12-4; CDR3aa: CASSDQVTNTEAFF
v_gene: TRBV7-3; CDR3aa: CASTQEVEISSSYEQYF
v_gene: TRBV7-3; CDR3aa: CASSLNPRGDYNEQFF
v_gene: TRBV5-1; CDR3aa: CASSLGGGPDTQYF
v_gene: TRBV6-1; CDR3aa: CASSGQGWTGELFF
v_gene: TRBV7-9; CDR3aa: CASSSDRRFEAFF
v_gene: TRBV5-5; CDR3aa: CASSLHTGTVEQFF
v_gene: TRBV5-4; CDR3aa: CASSFSWGETQYF
v_gene: TRBV5-1; CDR3aa: CASSLAGGRNSPLHF
v_gene: TRBV4-2; CDR3aa: CASSQAPRGGFNEQFF
v_gene: TRBV4-3; CDR3aa: CASSQDPGGPDTQYF
v_gene: TRBV13; CDR3aa: CASSFRLGWKDEQFF
v_gene: TRBV12-3/TRBV12-4; CDR3aa: CASSPGPGGDTDTQYF
v_gene: TRBV5-4; CDR3aa: CASSSGGSPDTQYF
v_gene: TRBV4-2; CDR3aa: CASSQTPGGFQETQYF
v_gene: TRBV7-2; CDR3aa: CASSFGINTEAFF
v_gene: TRBV20-1; CDR3aa: CSARVGQVRTEAFF
v_gene: TRBV3-1; CDR3aa: CASSQERQGTEAFF
v_gene: TRBV5-1; CDR3aa: CASSLADNPSTDTQYF
v_gene: TRBV18; CDR3aa: CASSPPGANEQYF
v_gene: TRBV20-1; CDR3aa: CSVPRRALGEAFF
v_gene: TRBV2; CDR3aa: CASSASQGLPQHF
v_gene: TRBV12-3/TRBV12-4; CDR3aa: CASSPQGQTNYGYTF
v_gene: TRBV6-1; CDR3aa: CASSDPNRGGNEKLFF
v_gene: TRBV7-9; CDR3aa: CASSRGQGNEQFF
v_gene: TRBV10-1; CDR3aa: CASSTGTGGYEQYF
v_gene: TRBV19; CDR3aa: CASKEGRRLFF
v_gene: TRBV18; CDR3aa: CASSLTTGRDTQYF
v_gene: TRBV20-1; CDR3aa: CSAGAEAFF
v_gene: TRBV18; CDR3aa: CASSPGREGHLNQPQHF
v_gene: TRBV7-2; CDR3aa: CASSPNGATNEKLFF